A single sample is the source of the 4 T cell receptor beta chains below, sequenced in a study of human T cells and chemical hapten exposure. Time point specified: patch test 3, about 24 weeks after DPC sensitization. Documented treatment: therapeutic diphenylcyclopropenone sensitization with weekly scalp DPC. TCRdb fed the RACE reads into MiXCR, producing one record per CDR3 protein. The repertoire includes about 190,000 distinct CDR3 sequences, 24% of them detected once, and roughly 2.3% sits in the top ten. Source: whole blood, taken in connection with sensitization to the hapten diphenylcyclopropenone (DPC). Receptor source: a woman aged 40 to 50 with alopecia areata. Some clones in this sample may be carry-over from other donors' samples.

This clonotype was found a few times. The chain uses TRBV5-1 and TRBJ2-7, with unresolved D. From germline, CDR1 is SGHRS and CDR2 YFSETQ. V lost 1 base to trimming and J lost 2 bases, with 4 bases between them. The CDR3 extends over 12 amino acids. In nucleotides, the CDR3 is TGCGCCAGCAGCTTGACAACCTACGAGCAGTACTTC. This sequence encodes CASSLTTYEQYF.

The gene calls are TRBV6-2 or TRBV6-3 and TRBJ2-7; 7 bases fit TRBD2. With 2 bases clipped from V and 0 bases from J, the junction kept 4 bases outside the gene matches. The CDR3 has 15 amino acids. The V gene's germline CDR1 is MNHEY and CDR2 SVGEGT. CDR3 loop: CASSYLSGLSYEQYF. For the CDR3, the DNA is TGTGCCAGCAGTTACCTTAGCGGGCTCTCCTACGAGCAGTACTTC.

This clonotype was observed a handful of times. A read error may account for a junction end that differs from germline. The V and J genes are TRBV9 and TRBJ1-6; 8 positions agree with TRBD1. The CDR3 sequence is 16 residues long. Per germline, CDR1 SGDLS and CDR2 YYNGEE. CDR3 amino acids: CASSVGQGAANPPLHF. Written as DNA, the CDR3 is TGTGCCAGCAGCGTAGGTCAGGGGGCCGCTAATCCACCCCTCCACTTT.

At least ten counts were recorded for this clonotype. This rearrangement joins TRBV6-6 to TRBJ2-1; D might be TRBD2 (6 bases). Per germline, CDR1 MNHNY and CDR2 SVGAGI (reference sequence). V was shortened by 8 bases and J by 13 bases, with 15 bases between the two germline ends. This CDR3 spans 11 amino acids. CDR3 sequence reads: CASAGGYFQFF. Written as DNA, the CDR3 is TGTGCCAGCGCCGGGGGATACTTTCAGTTCTTC.